Reported below is one TCR beta chain. This specimen belongs to a study of shared clonotypes between healthy human individuals. Study-wide background: Donor composition was a couple of women and three men, aged 18 to 49.

Germline V gene lookup returns CDR1 GTSNPN and CDR2 SVGIG (reference sequence). Deletions cut 4 bases from V and 0 bases from J, with 22 bases between. The length of the CDR3 is 18 residues. Every donor was a Caucasian adult from Nashville, Tennessee. The assay was carried out at the deep level. Genomic DNA (from each subset) was split evenly across several immunoSEQ plates. The protocol was immunoSEQ multiplex PCR, while the TCRdb copy is restricted to in-frame clones and leaves out a portion. The sample has about 480,000 clones; about four fifths are singletons. The sequencing input was PBMCs. V is TRBV30 and J is TRBJ2-1; possibly TRBD1 or TRBD2 for D (7 bases each). The receptor was derived from a middle-aged woman in good health. Some clones in this sample may be carry-over from other donors' samples. The CDR3 DNA reads TGTGCCTGGATGGCACTAGGGAGGGACAGAACCTCCTACAATGAGCAGTTCTTC. Protein sequence: CAWMALGRDRTSYNEQFF.